These 6 T cell receptor beta chains share one sample of origin, sequenced in a study of shared clonotypes between healthy human individuals. Sequenced by immunoSEQ multiplex PCR; TCRdb stores in-frame clones only, minus some. This table has millions of clones, over 85% appearing once. The sample consisted of naive CD4+ T cells sorted from blood. Sample subset: CD45RA+ positively selected. The receptor source for this set is a man younger than 35 in good health.

This clone has only one observation. The CDR3 coding sequence is TGTGCCAGCAGTTCGGGACAGGGCTTAGTCTACACCTTC. It yields the protein CASSSGQGLVYTF. The J gene is TRBJ1-2, the V gene TRBV27; 9 bases align to TRBD1. The CDR3 totals 13 residues. In germline, CDR1 is MNHEY, CDR2 SMNVEV (reference sequence). V was pared by 4 bases and J by 10 bases, with 7 bases of the junction left unmatched.

CDR3 coding DNA: TGTGCCGCCGGGGCAGGGATAAGCCAAGAGACCCAGTACTTC. Residues: CAAGAGISQETQYF. The genes are TRBV10-3 and TRBJ2-5; either TRBD1 or TRBD2 may fit D (5 bases each). CDR3 length equals 14 residues. Trimming shortened V by 11 bases and J by 1 base, and 17 bases separated the two germline ends. Germline V gene data show CDR1 as ENHRY and CDR2 as SYGVKD.

This clone was seen only once. The chain has TRBV4-1 and TRBJ2-5; 11 nucleotides line up with TRBD2. The CDR3 totals 17 residues. The germline gives CDR1 MGHRA, CDR2 YSYEKL. V lost 4 bases to trimming and J lost 0 bases; unmatched junction nucleotides: 7. This chain's CDR3 is CASSPYLAGGYQETQYF. The DNA of the CDR3 is TGCGCCAGCAGCCCCTACCTAGCGGGGGGTTACCAAGAGACCCAGTACTTC.

This clone was counted a few times. The rearrangement joins TRBV30 to TRBJ2-5, with D perhaps matching TRBD2 (6 bases). The J call is doubtful: the DNA matches TRBJ2-7 better. CDR3 length: 16 amino acids. CDR1 GTSNPN and CDR2 SVGIG come from the germline V gene (reference sequence). Here the CDR3 DNA reads TGTGCCTGGAGTGACCGGGACTCCTTCCGAGAATACGAGCAGTACTTC. This encodes CAWSDRDSFREYEQYF.

With respect to this clone: A much larger clone is a single base away; this may be a read error. The chain joins TRBV12-1 to TRBJ1-5; TRBD1 is the table's D call, not checked against the DNA. TRBV12-1 is flagged as a pseudogene. The CDR3 runs 14 residues. In DNA form, the CDR3 reads TGTGCCAGCAGCTCAGGGTGGCGCAATCCGCCCCAGCATTTT. Translation gives CASSSGWRNPPQHF.

The rearrangement uses TRBV11-2 and TRBJ2-7; D gene ambiguous. Looked up from germline, CDR1 is SGHAT and CDR2 is FQNNGV. The germline V and J ends were trimmed by 5 bases and 5 bases, with 7 bases remaining between them. The CDR3 spans 11 residues. CDR3 sequence: CASSPSNEQYF. Written as DNA, the CDR3 is TGTGCCAGCAGCCCTTCCAACGAGCAGTACTTC.